A single sample gave rise to the 28 T cell receptor beta chains below, sequenced in a study of T cell responses to AZD1222 COVID-19 vaccine. Using immunoSEQ multiplex PCR, the repertoire was profiled, and TCRdb retains in-frame clones only, with some absent. Found here are approximately 180,000 clones, 70% to 90% of them singletons; the top ten hold approximately 7.7%. The starting material was peripheral blood, obtained on day 0 of AZD1222 vaccination. Source of these receptors: an adult in good health.

The V call is TRBV19, the J call TRBJ1-2, with TRBD1 matching 7 bases. This CDR3 has 15 amino acids. Trimming cost V 3 bases and J 4 bases; bases outside gene matches: 8. Germline CDR1 LNHDA, CDR2 SQIVND (reference sequence). DNA of the CDR3: TGTGCCAGTAGTATGGGGCAGGGGGAGTTCTATGGCTACACCTTC. Protein product: CASSMGQGEFYGYTF.

The chain employs TRBV4-1 and TRBJ1-2; D unresolved. The germline CDR1 and CDR2 sequences are MGHRA and YSYEKL. CDR3 length: 15 residues. V was pared by 2 bases and J by 8 bases, with 18 bases between. DNA of the CDR3: TGCGCCAGCAGCCAAAAGAGGGCGGCCTTAGGGGGCTACACCTTC. It is translated as CASSQKRAALGGYTF.

CDR3 amino acids: CATSRDNSRNTEAFF. Here the CDR3 DNA reads TGTGCCACCAGCAGAGACAACAGCCGGAACACTGAAGCTTTCTTT. The chain combines TRBV15 with TRBJ1-1, with D unclear. The CDR3 length is 15 residues. V lost 0 bases to trimming and J lost 1 base, with 9 bases between them. Germline assignment: CDR1 LNHNV and CDR2 YYDKDF (reference sequence). The full variable domain, its missing parts supplied by reference TRBV15 and TRBJ1-1, is DAMVIQNPRYQVTQFGKPVTLSCSQTLNHNVMYWYQQKSSQAPKLLFHYYDKDFNNEADTPDNFQSRRPNTSFCFLDIRSPGLGDTAMYLCATSRDNSRNTEAFFGQGTRLTVV.

The chain joins TRBV5-5 to TRBJ1-6, with 8 bases that match TRBD1. CDR1 and CDR2 (germline): SGHKS, YYEKEE (reference sequence). V trimming: 7 bases; J trimming: 1 base; junction bases outside the gene matches: 7. There are 16 residues in the CDR3. The CDR3 is CASFRQGASYNSPLHF. The CDR3 DNA reads as TGTGCCAGCTTCCGGCAGGGGGCTTCCTATAATTCACCCCTCCACTTT.

V gene TRBV5-1 combines with J gene TRBJ2-7; a possible D gene is TRBD2 (7 bases). Deletions cut 4 bases from V and 4 bases from J, with 18 bases between. The CDR3 is 15 amino acids. Germline CDR1 and CDR2: SGHRS and YFSETQ. The CDR3 loop is CASSIGLGGAYEQYF. CDR3 nucleotides: TGCGCCAGCAGCATCGGTTTAGGGGGGGCGTACGAGCAGTACTTC. The entire variable domain, with the rest obtained from reference TRBV5-1 and TRBJ2-7, is as follows: KAGVTQTPRYLIKTRGQQVTLSCSPISGHRSVSWYQQTPGQGLQFLFEYFSETQRNKGNFPGRFSGRQFSNSRSEMNVSTLELGDSALYLCASSIGLGGAYEQYFGPGTRLTVT.

The V and J genes are TRBV11-2 and TRBJ2-7, with 10 bases identical to TRBD1. Germline trimming cut 6 bases from V and 7 bases from J; bases unmatched to any gene: 9. The CDR3 is 14 residues long. The germline V gene has CDR1 SGHAT and CDR2 FQNNGV. The CDR3 sequence is CASRRQGATWEQYF. The DNA of the CDR3 is TGTGCCAGCAGGCGACAGGGGGCAACGTGGGAGCAGTACTTC.

J is TRBJ1-1 and V is TRBV19; D remains ambiguous. CDR3 size: 11 residues. Per germline, CDR1 LNHDA and CDR2 SQIVND (reference sequence). Trimming pared 10 bases from V and 1 base from J, leaving 7 bases between. The CDR3 protein is CATKENTEAFF. The CDR3 DNA is TGTGCCACCAAGGAGAACACTGAAGCTTTCTTT.

The rearrangement joins TRBV11-1 to TRBJ2-5; no firm D call. The V gene's germline CDR1 is SGHAT and CDR2 FQDESV (reference sequence). The CDR3 totals 12 residues. With 5 bases removed from V and 0 bases from J, the gap between germline ends came to 4 bases. CDR3 in DNA: TGTGCCAGCAGCCCGAACCAAGAGACCCAGTACTTC. Protein sequence: CASSPNQETQYF.

The V gene is TRBV29-1, the J gene TRBJ1-3; 8 nucleotides line up with TRBD1. CDR3 length: 13 amino acids. CDR1 is SQVTM and CDR2 is ANQGSEA in the germline V gene. V was clipped by 6 bases and J by 4 bases; unmatched bases: 5. CDR3 residues: CSVQGAGGNTIYF. In nucleotides, the CDR3 is TGCAGCGTCCAGGGGGCTGGCGGAAACACCATATATTTT.

DNA for the CDR3: TGCAGCGTTGAAATCTCTGGGGCCAACGTCCTGACTTTC. This translates into CSVEISGANVLTF. The chain combines TRBV29-1 with TRBJ2-6; no clear D gene. Trimming left V 2 bases short and J 0 bases short, with 2 bases between. Germline CDR1 SQVTM, CDR2 ANQGSEA. This CDR3 comprises 13 residues. The full variable domain, completed using reference TRBV29-1 and TRBJ2-6, is SAVISQKPSRDICQRGTSLTIQCQVDSQVTMMFWYRQQPGQSLTLIATANQGSEATYESGFVIDKFPISRPNLTFSTLTVSNMSPEDSSIYLCSVEISGANVLTFGAGSRLTVL.

V gene TRBV6-2 or TRBV6-3 combines with J gene TRBJ2-1; no definite D call. The germline V gene has CDR1 MNHEY and CDR2 SVGEGT. V lost 2 bases and J lost 0, with 2 bases in between. The CDR3 has 13 residues. The CDR3 protein is CASSYSSYNEQFF. CDR3 DNA sequence: TGTGCCAGCAGTTACAGCTCCTACAATGAGCAGTTCTTC.

This chain connects TRBV28 to TRBJ1-1; TRBD1 is a possible D gene (6 bases). Looked up from germline, CDR1 is MDHEN and CDR2 is SYDVKM. The CDR3 contains 13 residues. The V end was cut by 4 bases, the J end by 11 bases, with 17 bases between. The CDR3 spells CASSSFTLQGAFF. The CDR3 coding sequence is TGTGCCAGCAGTTCCTTTACGCTTCAGGGGGCTTTCTTT.

V and J are TRBV7-8 and TRBJ2-7; maybe TRBD1 (6 bases). The V end lost 3 bases, the J end lost 1 base, and 10 bases lay between the germline ends. Germline CDR1 and CDR2: SGHVS and FQNEAQ. The CDR3 extends over 14 amino acids. The CDR3 here is CASSLGAGSYEQYF. CDR3 bases: TGTGCCAGCAGCTTGGGGGCAGGGTCCTACGAGCAGTACTTC.

CDR3 DNA: TGTGCCAGCAGTGTTCGACAGGGGGAACCCGACGCTAATGAAAAACTGTTTTTT. Its protein is CASSVRQGEPDANEKLFF. V is TRBV25-1 and J is TRBJ1-4; TRBD1 matches at 9 bases. Germline-derived CDR1 and CDR2 are MGHDK and SYGVNS. V shed 4 bases and J 3 bases; nucleotides not matched to a gene: 12. The CDR3 is made up of 18 amino acids.

This clone was observed a single time. The rearrangement uses TRBV5-1 and TRBJ1-1; D may be TRBD1 (6 bases). Looked up from germline, CDR1 is SGHRS and CDR2 is YFSETQ. The CDR3 loop spans 13 amino acids. V lost 7 bases and J lost 4, with 14 bases in between. CDR3 residues: CASGLQGRTEAFF. CDR3 DNA: TGCGCCAGCGGGTTACAGGGTCGCACTGAAGCTTTCTTT.

The rearrangement uses TRBV10-3 and TRBJ1-2; D gene unclear. Per germline, CDR1 ENHRY and CDR2 SYGVKD. The CDR3 has 14 amino acids. The germline V and J ends were trimmed by 0 bases and 1 base, with 6 bases remaining between them. CDR3 protein: CAISESVDNYGYTF. CDR3 nucleotide sequence: TGTGCCATCAGTGAGTCGGTGGATAACTATGGCTACACCTTC.

The V and J genes are TRBV7-9 and TRBJ2-7; D unclear. V shed 5 bases and J shed 3 bases, with 20 bases lying between them. The CDR3 consists of 16 residues. Germline V gene data show CDR1 as SEHNR and CDR2 as FQNEAQ (reference sequence). CDR3 sequence reads: CASSLPIGTINYEQYF. The CDR3 coding sequence is TGTGCCAGCAGCCTCCCCATCGGTACCATAAACTACGAGCAGTACTTC.

The chain links TRBV6-5 to TRBJ1-4, with D unresolved. The CDR3 is made up of 12 amino acids. The germline V and J ends were trimmed by 5 bases and 8 bases, with 9 bases remaining between them. CDR1 MNHEY and CDR2 SVGAGI come from the germline V gene. CDR3 in amino acids: CASSLGWEKLFF. The CDR3 DNA reads as TGTGCCAGCAGTCTCGGCTGGGAAAAACTGTTTTTT.

The V call is TRBV11-2, the J call TRBJ1-3; D possibly corresponds to TRBD1 (5 bases). The germline V gene encodes CDR1 SGHAT and CDR2 FQNNGV. There are 15 residues in the CDR3. The V and J ends lost 3 bases and 0 bases respectively, with 9 bases between them. The CDR3 nucleotides read TGTGCCAGCAGCTTGACAGTCCTCTCTGGAAACACCATATATTTT. This sequence encodes CASSLTVLSGNTIYF. The full variable domain, with the rest looked up from reference TRBV11-2 and TRBJ1-3, is EAGVAQSPRYKIIEKRQSVAFWCNPISGHATLYWYQQILGQGPKLLIQFQNNGVVDDSQLPKDRFSAERLKGVDSTLKIQPAKLEDSAVYLCASSLTVLSGNTIYFGEGSWLTVV.

The V gene is TRBV15, the J gene TRBJ2-2; D gene unclear. V lost 4 bases, J lost 5 bases, and 8 bases lay in between. Germline CDR1 and CDR2: LNHNV and YYDKDF (reference sequence). This CDR3 has 13 amino acids. This CDR3 reads CATSTGRTGELFF. The CDR3 nucleotides read TGTGCCACCAGCACCGGACGGACCGGGGAGCTGTTTTTT.

The chain couples TRBV6-5 to TRBJ2-5; weak D call: TRBD2 (7 bases). V was shortened by 2 bases and J by 5 bases, with 15 bases between the two germline ends. Germline V lookup: CDR1 MNHEY, CDR2 SVGAGI. The CDR3 has 15 amino acids. CDR3: CASSYGRGGRETQYF. CDR3 sequence (DNA): TGTGCCAGCAGTTACGGAAGGGGGGGAAGGGAGACCCAGTACTTC.

The chain links TRBV11-1 to TRBJ1-1; no firm D call. V was shortened by 5 bases and J by 1 base, with 8 bases between the two germline ends. The CDR3 has 13 residues. The V gene's germline CDR1 is SGHAT and CDR2 FQDESV (reference sequence). In DNA, the CDR3 is TGTGCCAGCAGCCCCACAAGGAACACTGAAGCTTTCTTT. This gives the protein CASSPTRNTEAFF.

The chain's CDR3 is CTSSQASGGPLYF. CDR3 nucleotides: TGCACCAGCAGCCAAGCATCAGGGGGACCTTTGTACTTC. This chain uses TRBV1 with TRBJ2-7; the table's D call, TRBD1, has no DNA check behind it. TRBV1 is labeled a pseudogene. The CDR3 has 13 amino acids.

The chain combines TRBV3-1 (or the pseudogene TRBV3-2) with TRBJ2-1, with a possible D match to TRBD2 (6 bases). CDR3 length: 19 residues. CDR1 and CDR2 (germline): LGHDT, YNNKEL (reference sequence). Between the trimmed V and J ends, which lost 0 bases and 4 bases, there was a span of 22 bases. Here the CDR3 DNA reads TGTGCCAGCAGCCAAGATCCCGAACAGCGGGCGACTCTTTACAATGAGCAGTTCTTC. It yields the protein CASSQDPEQRATLYNEQFF.

The gene calls are TRBV4-1 and TRBJ2-7, with 9 positions matching TRBD1. The CDR3 runs 14 residues. The germline gives CDR1 MGHRA, CDR2 YSYEKL. Trimming at V came to 3 bases and at J to 3 bases, leaving 3 bases not matched to a gene. The CDR3 loop is CASSHGQGYYEQYF. The CDR3 DNA reads TGCGCCAGCAGCCACGGACAGGGGTACTACGAGCAGTACTTC.

The genes are TRBV7-2 and TRBJ1-2; D ambiguous. This CDR3 comprises 13 residues. V was clipped by 5 bases and J by 1 base, with 8 bases between them. Germline CDR1 is SGHTA and CDR2 is FQGNSA. For the CDR3, the DNA is TGTGCCAGCAGCCCCCGACGTAACTATGGCTACACCTTC. As protein: CASSPRRNYGYTF.

The V call is TRBV2, the J call TRBJ2-7; 7 nucleotides line up with TRBD1. The CDR3 is made up of 15 amino acids. Trimming removed 3 bases from V and 3 bases from J; junction bases left unmatched: 8. Germline lookup yields CDR1 SNHLY and CDR2 FYNNEI. The DNA for the CDR3 is TGTGCCAGCAGTGAGCGACAGGGACCGATCTACGAGCAGTACTTC. Translating it yields CASSERQGPIYEQYF.

The CDR3 DNA reads TGTGCCAGCAGCTTGGGGGACGGAATCTATGGCTACACCTTC. It encodes CASSLGDGIYGYTF. The chain couples TRBV5-5 to TRBJ1-2; the D gene is possibly TRBD1 (5 bases). Between the trimmed V and J ends, which lost 0 bases and 4 bases, there was a span of 10 bases. The CDR3 totals 14 residues. Germline V gene lookup returns CDR1 SGHKS and CDR2 YYEKEE (reference sequence).